The 16 T cell receptor beta chains given below trace back to one sample, sequenced in a study of T cell responses to AZD1222 COVID-19 vaccine. This table comes from immunoSEQ multiplex PCR, and its TCRdb copy is limited to in-frame clones, with some not included. The table includes more than 75,000 clones, 90% to 95% detected once. This specimen was peripheral blood, taken on day 0 of AZD1222 vaccination. The receptor set was obtained from an adult in good health.

The rearrangement uses TRBV24-1 and TRBJ1-5; unclear D gene. The CDR3 runs to 14 residues. V was cut by 5 bases and J by 3 bases, with 10 bases left in between. Per the germline V gene, CDR1 is KGHDR and CDR2 is SFDVKD. CDR3 amino acids: CATSGQGNNQPQHF. The DNA for the CDR3 is TGTGCCACCAGTGGCCAAGGGAACAATCAGCCCCAGCATTTT.

The chain combines TRBV19 with TRBJ1-2; no firm D call. The CDR3 has 12 residues. Germline CDR1 reads LNHDA; CDR2 reads SQIVND (reference sequence). V shed 5 bases and J shed 8 bases, with 12 bases lying between them. CDR3 residues: CASSSFARGYTF. The CDR3 DNA reads TGTGCCAGTAGTTCGTTCGCGCGAGGCTACACCTTC.

The genes are TRBV5-1 and TRBJ1-1; D uncertain. Deletions cut 1 base from V and 3 bases from J, with 7 bases between. CDR1 SGHRS and CDR2 YFSETQ come from the germline V gene. The CDR3 extends over 13 amino acids. The CDR3 here is CASSLKRDTEAFF. The CDR3, as DNA: TGCGCCAGCAGCTTGAAGCGGGACACTGAAGCTTTCTTT.

The rearrangement uses TRBV11-2 and TRBJ2-7; TRBD2 matches 10 bases. This CDR3 is built from 15 residues. V shed 7 bases and J 6 bases; nucleotides not matched to a gene: 12. In germline, CDR1 is SGHAT, CDR2 FQNNGV. The CDR3 spells CASTWTGTSVSEQYF. CDR3 nucleotides: TGTGCCAGCACATGGACCGGGACTAGCGTATCCGAGCAGTACTTC. The full variable domain, with the rest looked up from reference TRBV11-2 and TRBJ2-7, is EAGVAQSPRYKIIEKRQSVAFWCNPISGHATLYWYQQILGQGPKLLIQFQNNGVVDDSQLPKDRFSAERLKGVDSTLKIQPAKLEDSAVYLCASTWTGTSVSEQYFGPGTRLTVT.

The chain links TRBV5-1 to TRBJ2-3; either TRBD1 or TRBD2 may supply D (6 bases each). The CDR3 is 16 residues long. In germline, CDR1 is SGHRS, CDR2 YFSETQ. Trimming left V 0 bases short and J 2 bases short, with 13 bases between. This CDR3 is CASSLVGAGFTDTQYF. In nucleotides, the CDR3 is TGCGCCAGCAGCTTGGTGGGGGCGGGATTCACAGATACGCAGTATTTT.

This clone was counted a single time. The V gene is TRBV19, the J gene TRBJ1-3; D is uncertain. Trimming took 3 bases from V and 2 from J, leaving 8 bases between them. Germline V lookup: CDR1 LNHDA, CDR2 SQIVND (reference sequence). The CDR3 spans 14 residues. The CDR3 sequence: CASSIWRTGNTIYF. CDR3 DNA sequence: TGTGCCAGTAGTATTTGGAGGACTGGAAACACCATATATTTT.

In its sample, this clone was seen a few times. The CDR3 bases are TGTGCCAGTAGACTCGGGAATTTACAGGGAGTATCAGGACACAATGAGCAGTTCTTC. This encodes CASRLGNLQGVSGHNEQFF. This rearrangement joins TRBV19 to TRBJ2-1; the D gene is possibly TRBD1 (6 bases). V was clipped by 6 bases and J by 5 bases, with 29 bases between them. Looked up from germline, CDR1 is LNHDA and CDR2 is SQIVND (reference sequence). This CDR3 is built from 19 residues.

This rearrangement joins TRBV18 to TRBJ1-6; D is undetermined. Germline V gene sequence: CDR1 KGHSH, CDR2 LQKENI. V shed 0 bases and J shed 6 bases, with 6 bases lying between them. This CDR3 is 14 amino acids long. The CDR3 is CASSPPRPNSPLHF. CDR3 sequence (DNA): TGTGCCAGCTCACCACCGAGGCCTAATTCACCCCTCCACTTT.

This chain links TRBV7-3 with TRBJ2-1, with D possibly matching TRBD2 (7 bases). The germline gives CDR1 SGHTA, CDR2 FQGTGA. This CDR3 comprises 13 residues. Trimming removed 5 bases at V and 7 bases at J, with 12 bases between. The CDR3 sequence is CASSGGARNEQFF. DNA of the CDR3: TGTGCCAGCAGCGGGGGGGCCAGGAATGAGCAGTTCTTC. Supplemented by reference TRBV7-3 and TRBJ2-1, the full variable domain reads GAGVSQTPSNKVTEKGKYVELRCDPISGHTALYWYRQSLGQGPEFLIYFQGTGAADDSGLPNDRFFAVRPEGSVSTLKIQRTERGDSAVYLCASSGGARNEQFFGPGTRLTVL.

The chain carries TRBV7-2 and TRBJ2-7, with D perhaps assigned TRBD1 or TRBD2 (6 bases each). In germline, CDR1 is SGHTA, CDR2 FQGNSA. V was clipped by 5 bases and J by 6 bases, with 20 bases between them. The CDR3 sequence is 15 residues long. The CDR3: CASSTRRGRGGEQYF. CDR3 nucleotide sequence: TGTGCCAGCAGCACCCGACGGGGCAGGGGAGGCGAGCAGTACTTC. Variable domain in full (rest from reference TRBV7-2 and TRBJ2-7): GAGVSQSPSNKVTEKGKDVELRCDPISGHTALYWYRQSLGQGLEFLIYFQGNSAPDKSGLPSDRFSAERTGGSVSTLTIQRTQQEDSAVYLCASSTRRGRGGEQYFGPGTRLTVT.

The genes are TRBV19 and TRBJ1-3; no clear D gene. This CDR3 is built from 14 residues. V dropped 6 bases and J dropped 3 bases, with 12 bases sitting between them. Germline V CDR1 and CDR2: LNHDA, SQIVND (reference sequence). CDR3 residues: CASSIDHRGNTIYF. CDR3 in DNA: TGTGCCAGTAGCATTGACCATCGTGGAAACACCATATATTTT.

The chain couples TRBV3-1 (or the pseudogene TRBV3-2) to TRBJ1-3; D remains ambiguous. The V gene lost 1 base and the J gene lost 4 bases, with 8 bases spanning the gap. This CDR3 region has 14 residues. From germline, CDR1 is LGHDT and CDR2 YNNKEL (reference sequence). The CDR3 loop is CASSQAWGGNTIYF. In nucleotides, the CDR3 is TGTGCCAGCAGCCAAGCTTGGGGAGGAAACACCATATATTTT.

The V call is TRBV11-1, the J call TRBJ2-7; D call uncertain. The CDR3 contains 14 residues. V was shortened by 1 base and J by 9 bases, with 16 bases between the two germline ends. Per germline, CDR1 SGHAT and CDR2 FQDESV (reference sequence). The CDR3 protein is CASSLEETSPRQYF. DNA for the CDR3: TGTGCCAGCAGCTTAGAAGAGACATCCCCTCGGCAGTACTTC.

The chain joins TRBV9 to TRBJ2-7; weak D call: TRBD2 (6 bases). Germline V gives CDR1 SGDLS, CDR2 YYNGEE. Between the trimmed V and J ends, which lost 7 bases and 4 bases, there was a span of 15 bases. The CDR3 loop spans 13 amino acids. The CDR3 loop is CASGTGPDYEQYF. CDR3 DNA sequence: TGTGCCAGCGGGACTGGGCCGGATTACGAGCAGTACTTC.

The chain joins TRBV12-3 or TRBV12-4 to TRBJ2-5; D gene unclear. The ends were cut back, 5 bases at V and 5 bases at J, with 12 bases in the middle. The CDR3 loop spans 13 amino acids. The CDR3 coding sequence is TGTGCCAGCAGTCAGCCTGAGGACGAGACCCAGTACTTC. It is translated as CASSQPEDETQYF.

The chain couples TRBV5-4 to TRBJ2-1; D is unresolved. Germline loops: CDR1 SGHNT, CDR2 YYREEE (reference sequence). This CDR3 region has 15 residues. Trimming removed 2 bases from V and 0 bases from J, with 9 bases in between. The CDR3: CASSFGDVSYNEQFF. The CDR3, as DNA: TGTGCCAGCAGCTTTGGAGACGTCTCCTACAATGAGCAGTTCTTC.